This T cell receptor beta chain is drawn from a study of memory CD4+ T cells and cytomegalovirus serostatus. Study as a whole: Donors were healthy Belgian adults, 9 or 10 CMV seropositive and about 24 seronegative. Study-wide results and caveats: A US-trained random forest predicted CMV serostatus with median AUC around 0.9.

TCRdb's table, derived via immunoSEQ multiplex PCR, lists solely in-frame clones and lacks some. The sample contains about 50,000 clones, 78% of which appear only once. With 7 bases removed from V and 2 bases from J, the gap between germline ends came to 17 bases. Germline values: CDR1 MNHNY, CDR2 SVGAGI (reference sequence). The CDR3 sequence is 15 residues long. Single viable CD3+CD4+CD8-CD45RO+ cells were sorted as the memory CD4+ T cells. This clone was observed a handful of times. Its antigen is unknown. The TCR originated in an adult in good health and CMV-seronegative. The rearrangement links TRBV6-6 to TRBJ1-1; a possible D gene is TRBD1 (6 bases). The material sequenced was memory CD4+ T cells from blood. Written as DNA, the CDR3 is TGTGCCAGCACCGTACCGGGACATAAAAACACTGAAGCTTTCTTT. Translating gives CASTVPGHKNTEAFF.